This T cell receptor (beta chain) was obtained from a study of blood T cells in healthy people across ages. A minimum of 6.5 million PBMCs was isolated per sample. Primed by a sample-barcoded 5' primer and a J-beta primer mix, a second PCR proceeded for roughly 6 to 12 cycles. CDR3-containing paired-end reads numbered at least 2.5 million in each sample. TCRdb processed the 5' RACE reads anew with MiXCR; each CDR3 protein has one entry. The profile shows 1,300,000 or so distinct CDR3 sequences, 45% to 70% of them singletons. J lost 7 bases, V lost 6 bases, and 9 bases had no gene match. CDR1 and CDR2 from the germline V gene are MGHDK and SYGVNS. CDR3 length: 14 residues. Study conclusions and caveats: Observed TCR beta diversity per million T cells went down as age went up. This fall followed a roughly linear course with age.

In regard to this clonotype: Its antigen is as yet unknown.

Sequenced input: blood. The receptor's source is a young man in good health. V usage is TRBV25-1 and J usage is TRBJ1-5, with 7 bases identical to TRBD1. CDR3 coding DNA: TGTGCCAGCAGGGCACACGACAGGGCCCAGCCCCAGCATTTT. This gives the protein CASRAHDRAQPQHF. The variable domain in full, completed from reference TRBV25-1 and TRBJ1-5, reads EADIYQTPRYLVIGTGKKITLECSQTMGHDKMYWYQQDPGMELHLIHYSYGVNSTEKGDLSSESTVSRIRTEHFPLTLESARPSHTSQYLCASRAHDRAQPQHFGDGTRLSIL.